The 25 T cell receptor beta chains below come from one sample, sequenced in a study of OX40 agonist ivuxolimab in advanced cancers. The method was immunoSEQ multiplex PCR; TCRdb's version includes in-frame clones alone and lacks a portion of them. The repertoire consists of tens of thousands of clones, with 88% occurring once and the leading ten covering about 4%. This material consisted of CD4+ or CD8+ T cells sorted from blood, taken in a trial of the OX40 agonist ivuxolimab. These TCRs come from an adult with an advanced solid tumor such as melanoma, head and neck, liver or kidney cancer.

The table lists this clone with a few counts. The rearrangement uses TRBV2 and TRBJ2-1; D is possibly TRBD1 (6 bases). V dropped 7 bases and J dropped 6 bases, with 13 bases sitting between them. The CDR3 length is 13 residues. In germline, CDR1 is SNHLY, CDR2 FYNNEI. CDR3 in DNA: TGTGCCAGCATTTGGGGACAACTCAATGAGCAGTTCTTC. Translating it yields CASIWGQLNEQFF.

This clone has a single count. J is TRBJ1-1 and V is TRBV6-1; D may be TRBD1 (6 bases). CDR1 and CDR2 (germline): MNHNS, SASEGT. CDR3 size: 14 residues. V lost 2 bases and J lost 4, with 11 bases in between. Here the CDR3 reads CASSERQGFTEAFF. CDR3 nucleotide sequence: TGTGCCAGCAGTGAACGTCAGGGGTTCACTGAAGCTTTCTTT.

To note about this clone: This sample also contains other DNA sequences that code for the same CDR3. The gene calls are TRBV4-1 and TRBJ2-7; a weak D match, TRBD1 (6 bases). Germline lookup yields CDR1 MGHRA and CDR2 YSYEKL. Trimming removed 1 base at V and 3 bases at J, with 10 bases between. CDR3 size: 14 residues. Here the CDR3 DNA reads TGCGCCAGCAGCCAAGTACAGGGTGTCTACGAGCAGTACTTC. Amino acid sequence: CASSQVQGVYEQYF.

The V gene is TRBV7-3, the J gene TRBJ2-3, with 7 bases matching TRBD2. The CDR3 length is 17 residues. V lost 2 bases to trimming and J lost 2 bases; unmatched junction nucleotides: 10. Germline CDR1 and CDR2: SGHTA and FQGTGA. The CDR3 region is CASSLSWVGTITDTQYF. The CDR3 DNA reads as TGTGCCAGCAGCTTATCTTGGGTTGGGACTATCACAGATACGCAGTATTTT.

The genes are TRBV7-8 and TRBJ1-2; maybe TRBD1 (5 bases). V was trimmed by 1 base and J by 5 bases, leaving 8 bases between them. Germline assignment: CDR1 SGHVS and CDR2 FQNEAQ. The CDR3 spans 13 residues. CDR3 DNA sequence: TGTGCCAGCAGCTTAGATCAGGGTTATGGCTACACCTTC. Protein: CASSLDQGYGYTF.

The CDR3 sequence is CASSLLAGAGTGELFF. As DNA, the CDR3 is TGTGCCAGCAGCCTACTAGCGGGAGCGGGCACCGGGGAGCTGTTTTTT. The chain recombines TRBV11-3 with TRBJ2-2, with TRBD2 identical over 11 bases. Germline assignment: CDR1 SGHNT and CDR2 YENEEA. The CDR3 runs to 16 residues. The V gene end was trimmed by 5 bases and the J gene end by 4 bases; junction bases not matched to a gene: 6.

The chain combines TRBV5-4 with TRBJ2-3; no clear D gene. The CDR3 length is 16 residues. V dropped 4 bases and J dropped 0 bases, with 15 bases sitting between them. Germline CDR1 is SGHNT and CDR2 is YYREEE (reference sequence). The CDR3 region is CASSPDLSRSTDTQYF. Written as DNA, the CDR3 is TGTGCCAGCAGCCCCGATCTTAGCCGGAGCACAGATACGCAGTATTTT. The full variable domain, in which reference TRBV5-4 and TRBJ2-3 provide the parts outside the CDR3, is ETGVTQSPTHLIKTRGQQVTLRCSSQSGHNTVSWYQQALGQGPQFIFQYYREEENGRGNFPPRFSGLQFPNYSSELNVNALELDDSALYLCASSPDLSRSTDTQYFGPGTRLTVL.

The chain uses TRBV7-3 and TRBJ2-1; TRBD2 agrees at 8 bases. The CDR3 has 15 residues. Germline values: CDR1 SGHTA, CDR2 FQGTGA. V trimming: 2 bases; J trimming: 7 bases; junction bases outside the gene matches: 7. CDR3 amino acids: CASSLSAGGGNEQFF. The CDR3 DNA reads as TGTGCCAGCAGCTTATCCGCGGGAGGTGGAAATGAGCAGTTCTTC.

The chain has TRBV19 and TRBJ1-1; D not certain. Trimming shortened V by 3 bases and J by 11 bases, and 13 bases separated the two germline ends. The CDR3 has 12 amino acids. Germline lookup yields CDR1 LNHDA and CDR2 SQIVND (reference sequence). This chain's CDR3 is CASSIRGGLAFF. In nucleotides, the CDR3 is TGTGCCAGTAGTATTCGCGGAGGGCTTGCTTTCTTT.

The V gene is TRBV28, the J gene TRBJ1-5; D is perhaps TRBD1 (6 bases). CDR1 is MDHEN and CDR2 is SYDVKM in the germline V gene. The CDR3 loop spans 15 amino acids. Trimming took 4 bases from V and 1 from J, leaving 11 bases between them. The CDR3 reads CASSSSGQSNQPQHF. The CDR3 DNA reads as TGTGCCAGCAGTTCCTCCGGACAGAGCAATCAGCCCCAGCATTTT.

The chain employs TRBV5-5 and TRBJ2-3; D gene unclear. V was trimmed by 4 bases and J by 3 bases, leaving 9 bases between them. The germline V gene encodes CDR1 SGHKS and CDR2 YYEKEE (reference sequence). CDR3 length: 13 amino acids. CDR3 residues: CASSRLSTDTQYF. The CDR3, as DNA: TGTGCCAGCAGCCGACTGTCGACAGATACGCAGTATTTT.

This chain links TRBV2 with TRBJ2-1, with TRBD2 identical over 10 bases. This CDR3 is built from 16 residues. In germline, CDR1 is SNHLY, CDR2 FYNNEI. Unmatched junction bases numbered 5, after V lost 3 bases and J lost 3 bases. CDR3 DNA: TGTGCCAGCAGTGATTTAGCGGGAGGTATCTACAATGAGCAGTTCTTC. Translation gives CASSDLAGGIYNEQFF.

This chain connects TRBV7-3 to TRBJ2-1; TRBD1 is a possible D gene (6 bases). Between the trimmed V and J ends, which lost 5 bases and 0 bases, there was a span of 11 bases. The CDR3 runs to 15 residues. Germline assignment: CDR1 SGHTA and CDR2 FQGTGA. The CDR3 here is CASSPRGSSYNEQFF. CDR3 in DNA: TGTGCCAGCAGCCCAAGGGGGAGCTCCTACAATGAGCAGTTCTTC.

CDR3 region: CASSLDRAALYYEQYF. The CDR3 DNA reads as TGTGCCAGCAGTTTAGATAGGGCAGCACTATACTACGAGCAGTACTTC. V gene TRBV27 combines with J gene TRBJ2-7; D not certain. Germline values: CDR1 MNHEY, CDR2 SMNVEV (reference sequence). V gave up 2 bases and J gave up 3 bases, with 17 bases separating them. CDR3 size: 16 residues.

V usage is TRBV10-2 and J usage is TRBJ2-3; D may be TRBD2 (5 bases). Germline CDR1 reads WSHSY; CDR2 reads SAAADI. V was clipped by 3 bases and J by 2 bases, with 12 bases between them. The CDR3 extends over 15 amino acids. The CDR3 DNA follows: TGCGCCAGCAGTGAATCGAGCGGCCCCACAGATACGCAGTATTTT. Protein: CASSESSGPTDTQYF.

With respect to this clone: Mismatch with germline at one junction end may stem from a read error. The chain uses TRBV5-3 and TRBJ1-2; D is ambiguous. TRBV5-3 is treated as an ORF (open reading frame) with a function not yet certain. The CDR3 is 10 residues long. CDR3 region: CASSLYGQTF. CDR3 nucleotides: TGTGCCAGCAGCTTGTACGGGCAAACCTTC.

This clone was observed a handful of times. The rearrangement uses TRBV5-1 and TRBJ1-2, with D perhaps matching TRBD1 (6 bases). Trimming shortened V by 0 bases and J by 2 bases, and 11 bases separated the two germline ends. CDR1 and CDR2 (germline): SGHRS, YFSETQ. The CDR3 is made up of 15 amino acids. CDR3 residues: CASSLAGTTNYGYTF. CDR3 nucleotide sequence: TGCGCCAGCAGCTTGGCCGGGACAACAAACTATGGCTACACCTTC.

The rearrangement joins TRBV11-3 to TRBJ2-7; D not certain. Looked up from germline, CDR1 is SGHNT and CDR2 is YENEEA. The CDR3 covers 13 residues. V was pared by 0 bases and J by 7 bases, with 10 bases between. The CDR3 loop is CASSLDSGREQYF. CDR3 DNA: TGTGCCAGCAGCTTAGATTCCGGGCGGGAGCAGTACTTC. Based on the CDR3 plus reference TRBV11-3 and TRBJ2-7, the full variable domain is EAGVVQSPRYKIIEKKQPVAFWCNPISGHNTLYWYLQNLGQGPELLIRYENEEAVDDSQLPKDRFSAERLKGVDSTLKIQPAELGDSAVYLCASSLDSGREQYFGPGTRLTVT.

The chain joins TRBV19 to TRBJ1-5; D not resolved. Trimming pared 7 bases from V and 9 bases from J, leaving 16 bases between. CDR1 LNHDA and CDR2 SQIVND come from the germline V gene (reference sequence). This CDR3 spans 13 amino acids. The CDR3: CASTPFPSSPQHF. Written as DNA, the CDR3 is TGTGCCAGTACCCCATTCCCCTCATCGCCCCAGCATTTT.

The chain carries TRBV10-2 and TRBJ2-5; TRBD2 matches 11 bases. Near its end, the DNA agrees better with TRBJ2-7, so the J call may be wrong. Germline values: CDR1 WSHSY, CDR2 SAAADI. This CDR3 region has 17 residues. The CDR3 bases are TGCGCCAGCAGTGTGGTGACTAGCGGGAAGAGCTCCTACGAGCAGTACTTC. This sequence encodes CASSVVTSGKSSYEQYF.

This rearrangement joins TRBV6-1 to TRBJ1-3; 11 nucleotides align to TRBD1. J lost 8 bases, V lost 3 bases, and 9 bases had no gene match. CDR1 is MNHNS, CDR2 SASEGT, per germline. This CDR3 comprises 16 residues. The CDR3 reads CASSDRDRGFGDTIYF. The CDR3 DNA follows: TGTGCCAGCAGTGACCGGGACAGGGGGTTCGGCGACACCATATATTTT.

The rearrangement uses TRBV5-1 and TRBJ2-5; D uncertain. Trimming removed 7 bases at V and 2 bases at J, with 12 bases between. This CDR3 contains 13 residues. The germline CDR1 and CDR2 sequences are SGHRS and YFSETQ. CDR3 sequence: CASGESPQETQYF. The CDR3 DNA is TGCGCCAGCGGTGAGTCACCGCAAGAGACCCAGTACTTC.

CDR3 residues: CTSGRVTQYF. For the CDR3, the DNA is TGCACCAGCGGGCGGGTGACCCAGTACTTC. The genes are TRBV1 and TRBJ2-5; the table's D call of TRBD2 was not tested on the DNA. TRBV1 is a pseudogene locus. CDR3 length equals 10 residues.

The rearrangement uses TRBV7-9 and TRBJ2-7; TRBD1 matches 11 bases. The CDR3 is 16 amino acids. The V gene's germline CDR1 is SEHNR and CDR2 FQNEAQ (reference sequence). Germline trimming cut 6 bases from V and 4 bases from J; bases unmatched to any gene: 11. The chain's CDR3 is CASSTYRDRGMYEQYF. The CDR3 nucleotides read TGTGCCAGCAGTACCTACCGGGACAGGGGGATGTACGAGCAGTACTTC. The entire variable domain, with the rest obtained from reference TRBV7-9 and TRBJ2-7, is as follows: DTGVSQNPRHKITKRGQNVTFRCDPISEHNRLYWYRQTLGQGPEFLTYFQNEAQLEKSRLLSDRFSAERPKGSFSTLEIQRTEQGDSAMYLCASSTYRDRGMYEQYFGPGTRLTVT.

The rearrangement links TRBV14 to TRBJ1-5; D not certain. The germline gives CDR1 SGHDN, CDR2 FVKESK. This CDR3 is 12 amino acids long. V lost 0 bases and J 5 bases, leaving 2 bases between the germline ends. The CDR3 loop is CASSQDHQPQHF. The CDR3 DNA reads TGTGCCAGCAGCCAAGATCATCAGCCCCAGCATTTT.